A selection of T cell receptor beta chains follows, all from one sample in a study of cytomegalovirus exposure and HLA in healthy donors. The assay was immunoSEQ multiplex PCR, and TCRdb's table has in-frame clones only and misses some. The table includes 100,000 to 150,000 clones, more than 60% detected once. Sequencing was performed on PBMCs. All receptors come from a woman aged 35 to 49 in good health and CMV-seronegative. Both conserved end residues are part of each CDR3. Expanded clones are given a class, and other clones once, few, many or no size at all.

V gene	J gene	clone size	CDR3 protein
TRBV28	TRBJ1-2	-	CASSTGGYGYTF
TRBV27	TRBJ1-6	-	CASRYTSYNSPLHF
TRBV7-9	TRBJ1-1	few	CASSAGGLNTEAFF
TRBV5-1	TRBJ2-2	-	CASLGGAAGGTGELFF
TRBV27	TRBJ2-1	once	CASSRRLDRGNDNEQFF
TRBV5-1	TRBJ2-7	-	CASSYRTSGSSDEQYF
TRBV9	TRBJ1-2	once	CASNAPGQGYGYTF
TRBV2	TRBJ2-3	-	CASRAGLARDTQYF
TRBV27	TRBJ1-1	once	CASSFQGGTEAFF
TRBV5-1	TRBJ1-1	-	CASSPPDRGTEAFF
TRBV2	TRBJ2-7	-	CASRGTVYEQYF
TRBV7-2	TRBJ1-2	-	CASSTVGSGGGNYGYTF
TRBV10-3	TRBJ2-1	-	CATVEGQAPYNEQFF
TRBV7-3	TRBJ2-2	-	CASSPLAGNTGELFF
TRBV5-1	TRBJ1-6	few	CASSLGAGVGSPLHF
TRBV2	TRBJ2-5	-	CASSYRTSGAQETQYF
TRBV10-3	TRBJ2-1	-	CAISLGLAGGTYNEQFF
TRBV30	TRBJ2-3	-	CAWSTGPGTDTQYF
TRBV29-1	TRBJ2-7	-	CSVGGGQSYEQYF
TRBV5-4	TRBJ2-1	-	CASSFGSSYNEQFF
TRBV7-9	TRBJ1-3	-	CASSLGAPGAGNTIYF
TRBV30	TRBJ1-1	-	CAWRLRVEAFF
TRBV30	TRBJ2-3	once	CAWRRSGLDTQYF
TRBV28	TRBJ2-7	-	CASSTTNGIGAYEQYF
TRBV7-3	TRBJ2-2	-	CASSLKGQGTNTGELFF
TRBV30	TRBJ2-1	few	CAWSVRSWYNEQFF
TRBV6-6	TRBJ1-5	-	CASSSGNQPQHF
TRBV18	TRBJ1-6	-	CASSHNGQDGGSPLHF
TRBV18	TRBJ1-1	-	CASSPTRGETEAFF
TRBV27	TRBJ2-7	-	CASSLEATGEFDEQYF
TRBV30	TRBJ2-6	few	CAWTDRAGANGLTF
TRBV30	TRBJ1-3	-	CAWRTGGAGNTIYF
TRBV5-5	TRBJ2-7	few	CASTFSGGYDEQYF
TRBV11-2	TRBJ2-3	-	CASSASSDWRGTDTQYF
TRBV6-1	TRBJ2-7	-	CASVSGITYEQYF
TRBV6-1	TRBJ1-4	once	CASSGSQGNEKLFF
TRBV7-2	TRBJ2-7	-	CASTIPSAYSHEQYF
TRBV2	TRBJ2-7	-	CASSEDWLGGLAEGNEQYF
TRBV14	TRBJ1-2	-	CASSQDGDLTGGQYGYTF
TRBV27	TRBJ2-2	-	CASSSLTGTGELFF
TRBV12-5	TRBJ2-1	-	CASGRPPGLANEQFF
TRBV9	TRBJ2-6	-	CASSPGDLSGANVLTF
TRBV19	TRBJ1-4	-	CASSQQTTNEKLFF
TRBV5-1	TRBJ2-3	-	CASRSGQGPSDTQYF
TRBV7-2	TRBJ2-1	-	CASSLVIRDEQFF
TRBV2	TRBJ2-5	once	CASSALGAKETQYF
TRBV5-5	TRBJ2-7	-	CASSLTGDDYEQYF
TRBV10-3	TRBJ1-5	-	CAISESEIGNQPQHF
TRBV6-5	TRBJ1-1	once	CASRAGQNTEAFF
TRBV11-3	TRBJ2-1	-	CASSWRGGGHNEQFF
TRBV29-1	TRBJ2-2	-	CSVGGGGSIANTGELFF
TRBV7-3	TRBJ2-1	-	CASSERTIRSNEQFF
TRBV11-3	TRBJ2-3	-	CASSLISGRGTDTQYF
TRBV5-1	TRBJ1-1	-	CASSGAWGDTEAFF
TRBV19	TRBJ2-7	-	CASSPQGIAYEQYF
TRBV5-4	TRBJ1-5	-	CASSFGPNQPQHF